Shown below are 7 T cell receptor beta chains from a single sample sequenced in a study of read filtering for tumor transcriptome and immune sequencing. This library used about 360 ng RNA and molecular barcoded adaptors spanning alpha/delta and beta/gamma chains. TCRdb processed the reads anew with MiXCR; each CDR3 protein has one entry. The sample has nearly 60,000 distinct CDR3 sequences; roughly an eighth are singletons. The sample taken for sequencing was a population of CD138-negative cells sorted from bone marrow. All receptors derive from a donor aged 40 or over with multiple myeloma.

There are many counts of this clonotype. The rearrangement links TRBV6-1 to TRBJ2-7; D is undetermined. The CDR3 consists of 14 residues. Trimming stripped 1 base from V and 5 bases from J, with 12 bases between. CDR1 and CDR2 (germline): MNHNS, SASEGT. CDR3 amino acids: CASSEEGPSHEQYF. The CDR3 region has the DNA TGTGCCAGCAGTGAAGAGGGCCCGTCCCACGAGCAGTACTTC.

V gene TRBV2 combines with J gene TRBJ2-1, with TRBD1 identical over 7 bases. There are 13 residues in the CDR3. V was clipped by 7 bases and J by 4 bases; unmatched bases: 4. CDR1 is SNHLY, CDR2 FYNNEI, per germline. The CDR3 protein is CASKMTGYNEQFF. CDR3 DNA sequence: TGTGCCAGCAAGATGACAGGGTACAATGAGCAGTTCTTC.

At least ten counts were recorded for this clonotype. This chain connects TRBV5-1 to TRBJ1-6; no firm D call. With 7 bases removed from V and 7 bases from J, the gap between germline ends came to 12 bases. Germline assignment: CDR1 SGHRS and CDR2 YFSETQ. The CDR3 is 13 residues long. CDR3 nucleotide sequence: TGCGCCAGCCACTTAGAGCTCAATTCACCCCTCCACTTT. This gives the protein CASHLELNSPLHF.

This clonotype showed up many times. V gene TRBV14 combines with J gene TRBJ2-7; D not resolved. V was cut by 1 base and J by 6 bases, with 4 bases left in between. Germline CDR1 and CDR2: SGHDN and FVKESK. The CDR3 loop spans 11 amino acids. CDR3 sequence reads: CASSQAIEQYF. The CDR3 nucleotides read TGTGCCAGCAGCCAAGCTATCGAGCAGTACTTC.

This clonotype was found a few times. This chain joins TRBV19 and TRBJ1-1; no reliable D call. The CDR3 is made up of 13 amino acids. Germline assignment: CDR1 LNHDA and CDR2 SQIVND (reference sequence). Trimming took off 7 bases at V and 5 bases at J, with 14 bases between the two ends. The CDR3 here is CASTQRRETEAFF. CDR3 DNA: TGTGCCAGTACCCAACGGAGGGAAACTGAAGCTTTCTTT.

The chain combines TRBV29-1 with TRBJ1-2; D remains ambiguous. The V gene's germline CDR1 is SQVTM and CDR2 ANQGSEA. This CDR3 spans 11 amino acids. With 5 bases removed from V and 6 bases from J, the gap between germline ends came to 10 bases. Here the CDR3 reads CSVPRADGYTF. The CDR3 nucleotides are TGCAGCGTTCCCCGAGCAGATGGCTACACCTTC.

This clonotype was counted at least ten times. The rearrangement links TRBV15 to TRBJ1-1; D is unresolved. The V and J ends lost 0 bases and 7 bases respectively, with 9 bases between them. This CDR3 is 13 amino acids long. From germline, CDR1 is LNHNV and CDR2 YYDKDF (reference sequence). The CDR3 protein is CATSRDLKDEAFF. As DNA, the CDR3 is TGTGCCACCAGCAGAGACCTGAAAGATGAAGCTTTCTTT.